This T cell receptor (delta chain) was captured in a study of γδ T cells in repeated Plasmodium falciparum infection (dated by TCRdb to the early 2020s). Looking at the study overall: Malian children exposed to intense seasonal malaria transmission were enrolled in the natural-infection arm and compared with Australian children matched for age and gender. Four controlled human malaria infections were administered to five malaria-naive U.S. adults over 644 days by bites from P. falciparum NF54-infected Anopheles stephensi mosquitoes. Controlled-infection subjects were sampled at baseline, immediately before selected infections, and 21 days after each infection. Malian gammadelta TCR repertoires were analysed cross-sectionally during no-transmission periods and were analysed longitudinally across acute febrile malaria episodes. The study examined how repeated Plasmodium falciparum infection shapes the human gammadelta T cell repertoire, using natural infection in Mali and controlled human malaria infection. Study-level results and caveats: Vgamma9/Vdelta2+ TCR repertoires kept a highly stable polyclonal repertoire across time and infection, and many TCRgamma sequences overlapped between individuals. Compared with the repertoires of Australian children, the Vdelta2-negative gammadelta TCR repertoires of Malian children appeared more clonally expanded, less diverse and less shared. In Vdelta2-negative gammadelta TCR repertoires, which were largely Vdelta1+, repeated controlled infections appeared to drive waves of new clonotype selection. Generalizability was limited because the Malian cohort was drawn from a small rural village of predominantly one ethnic group. Because the controlled-infection cohort was small, analysis of inter-individual variability in gammadelta T cell responses was limited.

The receptor library was made with multiplex PCR. Data came from an Illumina MiSeq. Each sorted gammadelta T cell sample was sequenced for both the TCR gamma (TRG) and TCR delta (TRD) chains. As for the original processing: Clonotype tree plots, accumulated frequency of the top 20 clonotypes, diversity index (DI) and D75 metrics were included in the repertoire analyses. TCRdb recomputed clones from the public reads with CATT; identical DNA rows were then combined. Clone size and V and J calls follow TCRdb, not the original study. In this sample the table shows 75,000 to 100,000 delta-chain clones, 1.4% of which occur a single time. The ten biggest clones cover approximately 10% of the sample. Reading from cysteine to phenylalanine, the CDR3 counts 15 amino acids. Only CDR3 DNA remains: 45 bases, in frame from the first base. CDR1 TSWWSYY and CDR2 QGS were looked up in the germline V gene. The junction shows trimming of 4 bases on V and 3 bases on J, plus 15 bases between the germline ends.

For bulk TCR repertoire analysis, Vgamma9/Vdelta2+ and Vdelta2-negative gammadelta T cell populations were isolated by flow sorting from peripheral blood mononuclear cells. This clone was recorded at least ten times. Its antigen is currently not known. No much larger clonotype is one base removed from it; base qualities were not supplied. The TCR sequence derives from a pool of human donors (malaria-infected and uninfected, not separated). The rearrangement combines TRDV1 with TRDJ1; the D segment cannot be called with confidence. The sample was gamma-delta T cells from blood. The DNA is as follows: TGTGCTCTTGGGGGACGAGGCGGGAGGTCCGATAAACTCATCTTT. It encodes CALGGRGGRSDKLIF.